These 20 T cell receptor beta chains were all obtained from the same sample, sequenced in a study of T cell responses to AZD1222 COVID-19 vaccine. TCRdb's copy holds only in-frame clones and misses some; the assay was immunoSEQ multiplex PCR. The table includes over 85,000 clones, 70% to 90% detected once. The specimen was peripheral blood, collected on day 0 of AZD1222 vaccination. These TCRs come from an adult in good health.

The chain combines TRBV10-3 with TRBJ2-7; 8 nucleotides align to TRBD2. Trimming at V came to 0 bases and at J to 5 bases, leaving 6 bases not matched to a gene. The V gene's germline CDR1 is ENHRY and CDR2 SYGVKD. The CDR3 loop spans 15 amino acids. CDR3: CAISESAGVLHEQYF. As DNA, the CDR3 is TGTGCCATCAGTGAGTCAGCGGGAGTCCTCCACGAGCAGTACTTC.

This clone was counted a few times. The chain recombines TRBV21-1 with TRBJ1-6. TRBV21-1 is given as a pseudogene. This CDR3 region has 16 residues. In nucleotides, the CDR3 is TGTGCCAGCAGCAGGCCTCGGGGCCCGGCCAATTCACCCCTCCACTTT. Encoded protein: CASSRPRGPANSPLHF.

The rearrangement links TRBV28 to TRBJ1-2, with D tentatively TRBD1 (6 bases). The CDR3 is 13 residues long. CDR1 MDHEN and CDR2 SYDVKM come from the germline V gene. V was pared by 4 bases and J by 10 bases, with 16 bases between. The CDR3 DNA follows: TGTGCCAGCAGTTCCACTCGACAGGTCTTCTACACCTTC. It codes for CASSSTRQVFYTF.

This chain links TRBV10-3 with TRBJ1-2; tentative D call: TRBD1 (5 bases). CDR3 length: 14 amino acids. V lost 2 bases to trimming and J lost 0 bases, with 7 bases between them. Germline CDR1 and CDR2: ENHRY and SYGVKD. CDR3 sequence (DNA): TGTGCCATCAGTGAGGGACAAGCTAACTATGGCTACACCTTC. The encoded protein is CAISEGQANYGYTF.

A word on this clone: In the same sample, other DNA sequences code for this CDR3. The chain combines TRBV7-2 with TRBJ1-5; D is unclear. Per the germline V gene, CDR1 is SGHTA and CDR2 is FQGNSA. V lost 1 base to trimming and J lost 0 bases, with 7 bases between them. The CDR3 covers 15 residues. This CDR3 is CASSLVVNSNQPQHF. The CDR3 nucleotides are TGTGCCAGCAGCTTAGTCGTCAATAGCAATCAGCCCCAGCATTTT.

The chain carries TRBV28 and TRBJ1-1; D is possibly TRBD1 (6 bases). V gave up 5 bases and J gave up 0 bases, with 13 bases separating them. The germline V gene encodes CDR1 MDHEN and CDR2 SYDVKM. This CDR3 spans 15 amino acids. The CDR3 bases are TGTGCCAGCAGTGATCAGGGGATGATGAACACTGAAGCTTTCTTT. It yields the protein CASSDQGMMNTEAFF.

The chain is built from TRBV19 and TRBJ2-4, with 7 bases lining up with TRBD1. CDR1 and CDR2 (germline): LNHDA, SQIVND (reference sequence). CDR3 length equals 13 residues. V shed 6 bases, J shed 8 bases, and the junction held 7 bases outside the gene matches. The CDR3 loop is CASSPQGSDIQYF. The CDR3, as DNA: TGTGCCAGTAGCCCACAGGGGTCGGACATTCAGTACTTC. Together with reference TRBV19 and TRBJ2-4, the CDR3 gives the full variable domain: DGGITQSPKYLFRKEGQNVTLSCEQNLNHDAMYWYRQDPGQGLRLIYYSQIVNDFQKGDIAEGYSVSREKKESFPLTVTSAQKNPTAFYLCASSPQGSDIQYFGAGTRLSVL.

This sequence joins TRBV20-1 and TRBJ2-1; D unclear. Germline V gene sequence: CDR1 DFQATT, CDR2 SNEGSKA (reference sequence). V was cut by 3 bases and J by 6 bases, with 15 bases left in between. The CDR3 is 14 residues long. As DNA, the CDR3 is TGCAGTGCTAGTCGTGCCGGGTGGTTCAATGAGCAGTTCTTC. It yields the protein CSASRAGWFNEQFF.

The V and J genes are TRBV28 and TRBJ1-1; 8 bases align to TRBD1. V dropped 5 bases and J dropped 6; count of bases not matched to a gene: 2. The length of the CDR3 is 12 residues. Germline V gene sequence: CDR1 MDHEN, CDR2 SYDVKM. The DNA for the CDR3 is TGTGCCAGCAGTATCAGGGGGCCTGAAGCTTTCTTT. Amino acid sequence: CASSIRGPEAFF.

The gene calls are TRBV28 and TRBJ1-4; 10 bases agree with TRBD1. V shed 5 bases, J shed 3 bases, and the junction held 12 bases outside the gene matches. This CDR3 is built from 18 residues. Germline loops: CDR1 MDHEN, CDR2 SYDVKM. CDR3 in amino acids: CASSPVGTGVRANEKLFF. CDR3 in DNA: TGTGCCAGCAGTCCAGTCGGGACAGGGGTTCGGGCTAATGAAAAACTGTTTTTT.

The V call is TRBV7-6, the J call TRBJ1-6, with 7 positions matching TRBD1. V lost 0 bases, J lost 4 bases, and 9 bases stayed unmatched. CDR3 length: 18 amino acids. Germline CDR1 and CDR2: SGHVS and FNYEAQ. CDR3 bases: TGTGCCAGCAGCTTAGCAGGCGGGACAGCCACTTATAATTCACCCCTCCACTTT. Translated, it gives CASSLAGGTATYNSPLHF.

With respect to this clone: Relative to the germline gene, one junction end is altered; a read error may explain this. This sequence joins TRBV6-6 and TRBJ1-2; 10 nucleotides align to TRBD1. The germline V gene encodes CDR1 MNHNY and CDR2 SVGAGI (reference sequence). The CDR3 is 16 residues long. The CDR3 loop reads CASTYGGTGVDYGYTF. CDR3 nucleotide sequence: TGTGCCAGCACTTACGGAGGGACAGGGGTTGACTATGGCTACACCTTC.

The chain couples TRBV5-1 to TRBJ2-3; D gene uncertain. The length of the CDR3 is 12 residues. V gave up 2 bases and J gave up 3 bases, with 4 bases separating them. Germline V CDR1 and CDR2: SGHRS, YFSETQ. The CDR3: CASSLRTDTQYF. Here the CDR3 DNA reads TGCGCCAGCAGCTTACGAACAGATACGCAGTATTTT. The full variable domain, with the rest looked up from reference TRBV5-1 and TRBJ2-3, is KAGVTQTPRYLIKTRGQQVTLSCSPISGHRSVSWYQQTPGQGLQFLFEYFSETQRNKGNFPGRFSGRQFSNSRSEMNVSTLELGDSALYLCASSLRTDTQYFGPGTRLTVL.

This sequence joins TRBV3-1 (or the pseudogene TRBV3-2) and TRBJ2-5, with D possibly matching TRBD2 (7 bases). V lost 3 bases and J lost 5, with 10 bases in between. The CDR3 has 13 residues. The germline CDR1 and CDR2 sequences are LGHDT and YNNKEL (reference sequence). Here the CDR3 reads CASSHRGGETQYF. The CDR3 coding sequence is TGTGCCAGCAGCCACAGGGGAGGGGAGACCCAGTACTTC.

This rearrangement joins TRBV6-5 to TRBJ2-5; D uncertain. V lost 8 bases, J lost 1 base, and 14 bases lay in between. Looked up from germline, CDR1 is MNHEY and CDR2 is SVGAGI. The length of the CDR3 is 14 residues. This chain's CDR3 is CASGRQVRQETQYF. In nucleotides, the CDR3 is TGTGCCAGCGGCAGGCAGGTCCGCCAAGAGACCCAGTACTTC.

The genes are TRBV6-1 and TRBJ2-5; 8 bases map to TRBD2. The CDR3 totals 17 residues. J lost 1 base, V lost 4 bases, and 11 bases had no gene match. Germline-derived CDR1 and CDR2 are MNHNS and SASEGT. CDR3 protein: CASSVIFRRGAQETQYF. The CDR3 nucleotides are TGTGCCAGCAGTGTCATCTTTCGGCGGGGGGCCCAAGAGACCCAGTACTTC.

The V gene is TRBV19, the J gene TRBJ1-4; no reliable D call. The CDR3 consists of 16 residues. The V end was cut by 6 bases, the J end by 3 bases, with 17 bases between. Germline V gene lookup returns CDR1 LNHDA and CDR2 SQIVND (reference sequence). The CDR3 DNA is TGTGCCAGTAGGCCCACCGCGACGGGAGCTAATGAAAAACTGTTTTTT. Protein sequence: CASRPTATGANEKLFF. The full variable domain, its missing parts supplied by reference TRBV19 and TRBJ1-4, is DGGITQSPKYLFRKEGQNVTLSCEQNLNHDAMYWYRQDPGQGLRLIYYSQIVNDFQKGDIAEGYSVSREKKESFPLTVTSAQKNPTAFYLCASRPTATGANEKLFFGSGTQLSVL.

This chain joins TRBV7-6 and TRBJ2-5, with TRBD1 as a possible D gene (6 bases). Germline CDR1 reads SGHVS; CDR2 reads FNYEAQ. This CDR3 is built from 14 residues. The V end was cut by 1 base, the J end by 1 base, with 7 bases between. The CDR3 spells CASSLGGGQETQYF. DNA for the CDR3: TGTGCCAGCAGCTTAGGAGGGGGCCAAGAGACCCAGTACTTC.

The chain uses TRBV6-6 and TRBJ1-1; TRBD1 is a possible D gene (5 bases). This CDR3 has 15 amino acids. Germline lookup yields CDR1 MNHNY and CDR2 SVGAGI (reference sequence). Trimming stripped 3 bases from V and 1 base from J, with 12 bases between. CDR3 in amino acids: CASSYRTTGNTEAFF. CDR3 DNA: TGTGCCAGCAGTTATCGAACCACAGGGAACACTGAAGCTTTCTTT.

J is TRBJ2-7 and V is TRBV28, with D possibly being TRBD1 (6 bases). The CDR3 totals 15 residues. V was cut by 3 bases and J by 0 bases, with 12 bases left in between. CDR1 MDHEN and CDR2 SYDVKM come from the germline V gene. CDR3 sequence: CASSFGTTSSYEQYF. The CDR3 DNA reads TGTGCCAGCAGTTTCGGGACAACGAGCTCCTACGAGCAGTACTTC.